This T cell receptor (beta chain) was sequenced in a study of blood T cell repertoires in COVID-19. Overall study context: Italy, Spain and the United States were the sources of the convalescent and acute COVID-19 samples. The cDNA or gDNA used as material had been derived from T cells, B-cell-depleted T cells, or PBMCs.

Enrollment of patients from Seattle took place during active infection, with longitudinal follow-up. Germline V gene data show CDR1 as MNHEY and CDR2 as SVGEGT. The CDR3 has 18 residues. V lost 0 bases to trimming and J lost 5 bases; unmatched junction nucleotides: 15. Methods used by the authors: Cell counts per sample came from amplifying reference gene primers. The repertoire was sequenced with immunoSEQ multiplex PCR; TCRdb's copy has only in-frame clones and lacks some. Clone size and V and J calls were adopted from that table, with D and trimming inferred from the DNA. The table has approximately 320,000 clones, approximately 89% seen once.

V and J are TRBV6-2 or TRBV6-3 and TRBJ2-5, with TRBD1 matching 7 bases. What was sequenced was peripheral blood. This TCR was recovered from a woman younger than 45 with COVID-19, enrolled during active disease. The CDR3 loop is CASSYSRRADRKKETQYF. DNA of the CDR3: TGTGCCAGCAGTTACTCGAGGCGTGCGGACAGGAAGAAGGAGACCCAGTACTTC.